This T cell receptor beta chain was obtained from a study of shared T cell receptors in the human thymus. CDR1 and CDR2 (germline): LGHNA, YSLEER. The CDR3 consists of 17 residues. J lost 0 bases, V lost 1 base, and 7 bases had no gene match. Only in-frame clones appear in the TCRdb table, and some are missing; sequencing was by immunoSEQ multiplex PCR. The sample consists of about 660,000 clones, 85% to 90% of them appearing once. These data are also associated with another study on human thymus T cells. Turning to that study: Across thymic and blood repertoires, the usage of V and J genes appeared to be biased.

The sequence derives from a boy less than two years old with a congenital heart defect. The sequenced material came from thymocytes. V usage is TRBV4-3 and J usage is TRBJ2-7, with 9 nucleotides matching TRBD1. The CDR3, as DNA: TGCGCCAGCAGCCAAGGCTCGTGGACAGGGGCCTCCTACGAGCAGTACTTC. The encoded protein is CASSQGSWTGASYEQYF.